This T cell receptor beta chain came from a study of cytotoxic CD8 clonotypes in ibrutinib-treated CLL. Deep sequencing aimed at 1 in 200,000 to 1 in 1 million T cells' resolution. TCRdb's table, derived via immunoSEQ multiplex PCR, lists solely in-frame clones and lacks some. The sample has tens of thousands of clones; around 78% are singletons. CDR3 length equals 15 residues. CDR1 is SGHTA, CDR2 FQGNSA, per germline. V shed 5 bases and J shed 2 bases, with 15 bases lying between them. The TCR sequence derives from a human donor with chronic lymphocytic leukemia. V is TRBV7-2 and J is TRBJ2-5, with TRBD2 as a possible D gene (6 bases). This specimen consisted of PBMCs, obtained after 24 months of ibrutinib treatment. As DNA, the CDR3 is TGTGCCAGCAGCCCCCCTTCGGGAGCACAAGAGACCCAGTACTTC. Its protein product is CASSPPSGAQETQYF.